Relative to its sample, the clone carrying this T cell receptor (beta chain) is medium-sized. The antigen remains undetermined. The record originates from a study of immune heterogeneity within non-small cell lung tumors. Study as a whole: Histology included a few squamous cell carcinomas, under 11 non-squamous carcinomas and 1 unspecified tumor.

Overall study findings and caveats: With local tumor mutational burden, local T-cell clonality showed a moderate but significant correlation (R roughly 0.36).

In a multiplex PCR, 32 V and 13 J primers amplified TCR beta CDR3. MiXCR, applied by TCRdb to the multiplex PCR reads, yields one record per CDR3 protein. The sample lists about 9,700 distinct CDR3 sequences, around 17% occurring once. Template material comprised bulk tumor genomic DNA at about 660 ng per sample. Biopsy collection occurred during surgery, with several far-apart biopsies per primary tumor. Curative surgery was performed on patients who had untreated, newly diagnosed non-small cell lung cancer. Germline-derived CDR1 and CDR2 are MDHEN and SYDVKM. The junction had 7 bases not matched to a gene; V was cut back by 7 bases and J by 7 bases. The CDR3 totals 14 residues.

Sequencing was carried out using lung tumor tissue. This TCR was recovered from a man in his forties with non-small cell lung cancer. The chain employs TRBV28 and TRBJ1-6; 7 positions match TRBD1. The DNA of the CDR3 is TGTGCCAGCATTCTGACAGGGCGAAATTCACCCCTCCACTTT. Translated, it gives CASILTGRNSPLHF.